This T cell receptor beta chain is drawn from a study of early T cells in non-severe SARS-CoV-2 infection. Study-level information: Sequencing used unsorted whole-blood bulk RNA, so chains lack pairing. Study-wide points: Comparison of clonotypes with VDJdb favored anti-spike CD8 responses while missing private and CD4 specificities.

Unique molecular identifiers tagged individual cDNA molecules. TCRdb independently ran MiXCR on the 5' RACE reads; one entry per CDR3 protein. The repertoire has roughly 45,000 distinct CDR3 sequences, about 4.2% of them found once; the top ten carry approximately 5.9%. The CDR3 totals 13 residues. With 0 bases removed from V and 8 bases from J, the gap between germline ends came to 8 bases. In germline, CDR1 is MNHEY, CDR2 SVGAGI. This clonotype was seen ten or more times. Its cognate antigen is unknown. The origin of this receptor is an adult who was a healthcare worker with PCR-confirmed SARS-CoV-2 infection or an uninfected control (not recorded which). Source material: whole blood. This chain connects TRBV6-5 to TRBJ1-3; D remains unclear. The chain's CDR3 is CASSYSPGDTIYF. The CDR3 nucleotides read TGTGCCAGCAGTTACTCGCCTGGGGACACCATATATTTT.